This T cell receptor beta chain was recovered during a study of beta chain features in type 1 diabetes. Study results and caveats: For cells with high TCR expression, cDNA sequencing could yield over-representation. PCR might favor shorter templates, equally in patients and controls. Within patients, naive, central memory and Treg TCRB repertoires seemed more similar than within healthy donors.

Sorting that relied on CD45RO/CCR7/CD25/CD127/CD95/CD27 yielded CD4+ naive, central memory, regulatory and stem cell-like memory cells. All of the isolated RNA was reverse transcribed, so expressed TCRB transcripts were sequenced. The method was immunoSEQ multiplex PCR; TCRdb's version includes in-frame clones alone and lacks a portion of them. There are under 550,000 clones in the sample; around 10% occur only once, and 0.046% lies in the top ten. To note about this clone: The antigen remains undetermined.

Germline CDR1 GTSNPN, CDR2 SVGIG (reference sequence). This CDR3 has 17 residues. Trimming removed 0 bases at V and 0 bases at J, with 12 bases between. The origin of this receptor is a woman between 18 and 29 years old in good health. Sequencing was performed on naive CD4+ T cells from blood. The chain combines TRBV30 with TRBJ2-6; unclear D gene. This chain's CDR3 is CAWSVHRTSSGANVLTF. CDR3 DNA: TGTGCCTGGAGTGTACATCGGACCTCCTCTGGGGCCAACGTCCTGACTTTC.